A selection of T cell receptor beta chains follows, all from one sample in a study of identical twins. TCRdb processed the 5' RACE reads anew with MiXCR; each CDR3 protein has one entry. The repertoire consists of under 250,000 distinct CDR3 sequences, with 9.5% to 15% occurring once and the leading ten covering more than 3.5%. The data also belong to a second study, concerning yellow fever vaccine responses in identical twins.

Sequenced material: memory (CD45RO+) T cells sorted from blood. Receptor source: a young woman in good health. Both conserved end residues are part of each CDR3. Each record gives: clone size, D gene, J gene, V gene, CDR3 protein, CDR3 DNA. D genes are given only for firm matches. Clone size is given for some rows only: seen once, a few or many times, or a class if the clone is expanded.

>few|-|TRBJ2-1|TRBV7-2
CASSPQGTREGNEQFF
TGTGCCAGCAGCCCACAGGGGACTAGAGAAGGAAATGAGCAGTTCTTC
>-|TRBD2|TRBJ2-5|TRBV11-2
CASTWGGRSGETQYF
TGTGCCAGCACCTGGGGGGGAAGGTCCGGAGAGACCCAGTACTTC
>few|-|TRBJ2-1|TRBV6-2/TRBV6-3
CASSIHGNSYNEQFF
TGTGCCAGCAGCATTCACGGAAACTCCTACAATGAGCAGTTCTTC
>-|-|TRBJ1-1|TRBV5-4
CASSLAGIPEAFF
TGTGCCAGCAGCTTGGCAGGGATTCCTGAAGCTTTCTTT
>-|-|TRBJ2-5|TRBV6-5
CASSYRAPYQETQYF
TGTGCCAGCAGTTACAGAGCCCCGTACCAAGAGACCCAGTACTTC
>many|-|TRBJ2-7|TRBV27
CASSSWVGEQYF
TGTGCCAGCAGTTCCTGGGTCGGCGAGCAGTACTTC
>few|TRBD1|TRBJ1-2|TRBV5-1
CASSEQGADYGYTF
TGCGCCAGCAGTGAACAGGGGGCGGACTATGGCTACACCTTC
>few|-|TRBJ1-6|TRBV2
CASSEALRITVSPLHF
TGTGCCAGCAGTGAAGCGCTTCGGATTACTGTCTCACCCCTCCACTTT
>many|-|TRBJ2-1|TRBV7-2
CASSLAHGGYNEQFF
TGTGCCAGCAGCTTAGCGCATGGGGGGTACAATGAGCAGTTCTTC
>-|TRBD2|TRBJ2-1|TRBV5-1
CASSKGLVTTYNEQFF
TGCGCCAGCAGCAAGGGACTAGTGACAACCTACAATGAGCAGTTCTTC
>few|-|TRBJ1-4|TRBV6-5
CASRDRATNEKLFF
TGTGCCAGCAGAGATCGAGCAACTAATGAAAAACTGTTTTTT
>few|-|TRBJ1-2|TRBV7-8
CASSSGTPAPGYTF
TGTGCCAGCAGCTCAGGGACTCCCGCCCCTGGCTACACCTTC
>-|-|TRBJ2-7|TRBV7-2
CASSFGFFDYEQYF
TGTGCCAGCAGCTTCGGGTTTTTCGACTACGAGCAGTACTTC
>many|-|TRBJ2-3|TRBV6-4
CASSDSADQSTDTQYF
TGTGCCAGCAGTGACTCAGCAGACCAAAGCACAGATACGCAGTATTTT
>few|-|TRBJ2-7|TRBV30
CAWSHYEQYF
TGTGCCTGGAGCCATTACGAGCAGTACTTC
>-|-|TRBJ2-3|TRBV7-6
CASSKSGGPDTQYF
TGTGCCAGCAGCAAGTCCGGGGGCCCAGATACGCAGTATTTT
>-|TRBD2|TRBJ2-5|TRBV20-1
CSPPGTRQETQYF
TGCAGTCCTCCCGGGACTAGGCAAGAGACCCAGTACTTC
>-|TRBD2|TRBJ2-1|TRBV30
CAWSPNWGLAGPRDNEQFF
TGTGCCTGGAGTCCTAACTGGGGACTAGCGGGTCCTAGGGACAATGAGCAGTTCTTC
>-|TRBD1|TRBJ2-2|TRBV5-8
CASHKKDREYTGELFF
TGTGCCAGCCATAAGAAGGACAGGGAGTACACCGGGGAGCTGTTTTTT
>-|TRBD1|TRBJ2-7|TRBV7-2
CASSLFSDREYEQYF
TGTGCCAGCAGCCTCTTCTCGGACAGGGAATACGAGCAGTACTTC
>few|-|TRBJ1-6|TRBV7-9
CASSDWGRDSPLHF
TGTGCCAGCAGTGACTGGGGGAGGGATTCACCCCTCCACTTT
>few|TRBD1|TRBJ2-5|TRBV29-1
CSGAQGASETQYF
TGCAGCGGGGCCCAGGGGGCATCAGAGACCCAGTACTTC
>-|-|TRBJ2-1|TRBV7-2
CASSLALEQFF
TGTGCCAGCAGCTTAGCCCTAGAGCAGTTCTTC
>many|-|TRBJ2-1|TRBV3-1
CASSHLGYEQFF
TGTGCCAGCAGCCACCTAGGCTATGAGCAGTTCTTC
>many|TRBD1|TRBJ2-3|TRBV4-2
CASSQEERGPDTQYF
TGTGCCAGCAGCCAAGAAGAAAGGGGGCCAGATACGCAGTATTTT
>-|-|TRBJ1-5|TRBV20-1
CSARPPGAPQPQHF
TGCAGTGCTAGACCTCCAGGGGCCCCTCAGCCCCAGCATTTT
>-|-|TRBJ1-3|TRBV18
CASSPSPQSGNTIYF
TGTGCCAGCTCTCCATCCCCTCAATCTGGAAACACCATATATTTT
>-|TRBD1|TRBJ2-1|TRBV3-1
CASSRGQANEQFF
TGTGCCAGCAGCCGTGGACAGGCCAATGAGCAGTTCTTC
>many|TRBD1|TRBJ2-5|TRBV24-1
CATSETGLQETQYF
TGTGCCACCAGTGAGACAGGGCTCCAAGAGACCCAGTACTTC
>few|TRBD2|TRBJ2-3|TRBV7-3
CASRAGGQGTQYF
TGTGCCAGCAGGGCGGGGGGGCAGGGTACGCAGTATTTT
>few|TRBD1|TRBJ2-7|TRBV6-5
CASSYSRQGAGEQYF
TGTGCCAGCAGTTACTCGAGACAGGGGGCTGGCGAGCAGTACTTC
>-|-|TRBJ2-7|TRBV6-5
CASSYLQGTYEQYF
TGTGCCAGCAGTTACCTTCAGGGGACCTACGAGCAGTACTTC
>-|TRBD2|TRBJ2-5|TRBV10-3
CAIKNSGGAEETQYF
TGTGCCATCAAAAATAGCGGGGGGGCGGAAGAGACCCAGTACTTC
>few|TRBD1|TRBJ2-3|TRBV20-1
CSARRTGGTDTQYF
TGCAGTGCTAGACGGACAGGGGGCACAGATACGCAGTATTTT
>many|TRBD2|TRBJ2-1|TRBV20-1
CSARSSGGNNEQFF
TGCAGTGCTAGAAGTAGCGGGGGAAACAATGAGCAGTTCTTC
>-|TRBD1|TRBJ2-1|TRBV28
CASSAPGQGSSEQFF
TGTGCCAGCAGCGCGCCGGGACAGGGGTCATCTGAGCAGTTCTTC
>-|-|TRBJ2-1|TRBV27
CASRAGSEYEQFF
TGTGCCAGCAGGGCGGGATCCGAATATGAGCAGTTCTTC
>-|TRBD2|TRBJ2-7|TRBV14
CASSPGRGEQYF
TGTGCCAGCAGCCCGGGGAGGGGCGAGCAGTACTTC
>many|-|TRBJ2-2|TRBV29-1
CSARTDYTGELFF
TGCAGCGCCCGGACAGACTACACCGGGGAGCTGTTTTTT
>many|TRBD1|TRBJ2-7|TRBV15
CATSRVLGQGSHEQYF
TGTGCCACCAGCAGAGTCTTAGGACAGGGATCCCACGAGCAGTACTTC
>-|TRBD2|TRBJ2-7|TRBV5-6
CASSLTSGRGEQYF
TGTGCCAGCAGCTTGACTAGCGGGAGAGGCGAGCAGTACTTC
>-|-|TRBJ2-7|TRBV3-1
CASSRGRGAEQYF
TGTGCCAGCAGCCGTGGGAGAGGGGCCGAGCAGTACTTC
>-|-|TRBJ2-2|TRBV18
CASSPARVGELFF
TGTGCCAGCTCGCCAGCCCGGGTCGGGGAGCTGTTTTTT
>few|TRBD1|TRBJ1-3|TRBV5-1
CASSQTGDAGNTIYF
TGCGCCAGCAGCCAGACAGGGGACGCTGGAAACACCATATATTTT
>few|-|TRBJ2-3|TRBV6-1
CASSAAGTQYF
TGTGCCAGCAGTGCGGCCGGTACGCAGTATTTT
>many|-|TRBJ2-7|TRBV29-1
CSVRGQGLGPHSIYEQYF
TGCAGCGTCCGCGGTCAGGGTCTGGGACCCCATAGCATCTACGAGCAGTACTTC
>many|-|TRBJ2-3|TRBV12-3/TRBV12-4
CASSYPRRDEFTDTQYF
TGTGCCAGCAGCTACCCCAGACGGGACGAGTTCACAGATACGCAGTATTTT
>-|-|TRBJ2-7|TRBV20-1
CSAPSGEIYEQYF
TGCAGTGCCCCCAGTGGGGAAATCTACGAGCAGTACTTC
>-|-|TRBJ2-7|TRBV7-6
CASSSTDSRGEQYF
TGTGCCAGCAGCTCCACGGACAGCCGCGGCGAGCAGTACTTC